A selection of T cell receptor beta chains follows, all from one sample in a study of T cells after yellow fever vaccination. MiXCR was run by TCRdb on the 5' RACE reads, yielding one entry per CDR3 protein. This repertoire shows approximately 550,000 distinct CDR3 sequences, roughly a fifth found once; its top ten account for roughly an eighth. The material was PBMCs, obtained 15 days after the yellow fever booster vaccination. Receptors were obtained from a man aged 30 to 39 who received the YFV17D yellow fever vaccine. Each CDR3 is given without its conserved first and last residue. Each record gives: CDR3 protein, J gene, V gene.

ASSFPGTGEITYEQY | TRBJ2-7 | TRBV7-2
ASSSKTASTDTQY | TRBJ2-3 | TRBV7-9
ASSLVENSPLH | TRBJ1-6 | TRBV5-1
ASSYSGAEASYNEQF | TRBJ2-1 | TRBV6-5
AWSWQIQTDTQY | TRBJ2-3 | TRBV30
ASSYGGRKY | TRBJ2-7 | TRBV6-6
SAPSGYTYEQY | TRBJ2-7 | TRBV20-1
ASSRDRGTSGNTIY | TRBJ1-3 | TRBV18
ATSTPTVGQDEKLF | TRBJ1-4 | TRBV15
ASSLRLAGVF | TRBJ2-7 | TRBV28
SARDRRTGNTQY | TRBJ2-3 | TRBV20-1
ASSTTRVVTDTQY | TRBJ2-3 | TRBV7-2
ASSLPTVQFTDTQY | TRBJ2-3 | TRBV5-1
ASSVAGTALNTEAF | TRBJ1-1 | TRBV9
ASSARLAGGYEQY | TRBJ2-7 | TRBV28
ASSLVLAGGAQY | TRBJ2-3 | TRBV7-2
ASSLKGGGKETQY | TRBJ2-5 | TRBV7-9
ASSWDWSTDTQY | TRBJ2-3 | TRBV5-5
SVAGTPSTDTQY | TRBJ2-3 | TRBV29-1
ASSYLDLEANYGYT | TRBJ1-2 | TRBV7-6
ASSSDRASKQPQH | TRBJ1-5 | TRBV18
ASSSDVLANVLT | TRBJ2-6 | TRBV5-1
ASSPERSETQY | TRBJ2-5 | TRBV18
ASSYKGPRTDTQY | TRBJ2-3 | TRBV7-2
ASSSEGQQLYSGANVLT | TRBJ2-6 | TRBV11-2
ASISFEGTVTGELF | TRBJ2-2 | TRBV5-5
ASSRGTEKMNTEAF | TRBJ1-1 | TRBV11-2
ASSEGLAGYNEQF | TRBJ2-1 | TRBV2
ASSWGASSYEQY | TRBJ2-7 | TRBV27
AISVGQGVSYEQY | TRBJ2-7 | TRBV10-3
ASSFDRVGSPLH | TRBJ1-6 | TRBV14
ASSSGAGRAYNEQF | TRBJ2-1 | TRBV6-5
SAESRALAKNIQY | TRBJ2-4 | TRBV20-1
ASSLFQRQTQY | TRBJ2-5 | TRBV28
ASSYSNQYLTDTQY | TRBJ2-3 | TRBV6-5
ASRDRVRTYEQY | TRBJ2-7 | TRBV2
ASSLMGLAGSEQF | TRBJ2-1 | TRBV7-2
ASSPGPLEQF | TRBJ2-1 | TRBV7-8
AISGRTGTGSYNEQF | TRBJ2-1 | TRBV10-3
ASSPGRRHQETQY | TRBJ2-5 | TRBV6-1
ASSYFGGQETQY | TRBJ2-5 | TRBV6-5
ASSGDLNYGYT | TRBJ1-2 | TRBV10-1
ASSPSQSADTQY | TRBJ2-3 | TRBV9
ASNIDGFEQF | TRBJ2-1 | TRBV12-3/TRBV12-4
ASQSKQY | TRBJ2-7 | TRBV6-5
ASSARTGEETQY | TRBJ2-5 | TRBV11-2
SVSGNYEQY | TRBJ2-7 | TRBV29-1
ASSQLGSNYGYT | TRBJ1-2 | TRBV6-1
ASSPSGIAGGVWTGELF | TRBJ2-2 | TRBV14
ASSLISTRETQY | TRBJ2-5 | TRBV7-6
ASSPGIKETQY | TRBJ2-5 | TRBV18
ASSQEGGRKAF | TRBJ1-1 | TRBV3-1
ASSLEGRQGDFGYT | TRBJ1-2 | TRBV7-6
ASSLAGTRTDEQF | TRBJ2-1 | TRBV5-1
ASSLTGQDTDTQY | TRBJ2-3 | TRBV7-2